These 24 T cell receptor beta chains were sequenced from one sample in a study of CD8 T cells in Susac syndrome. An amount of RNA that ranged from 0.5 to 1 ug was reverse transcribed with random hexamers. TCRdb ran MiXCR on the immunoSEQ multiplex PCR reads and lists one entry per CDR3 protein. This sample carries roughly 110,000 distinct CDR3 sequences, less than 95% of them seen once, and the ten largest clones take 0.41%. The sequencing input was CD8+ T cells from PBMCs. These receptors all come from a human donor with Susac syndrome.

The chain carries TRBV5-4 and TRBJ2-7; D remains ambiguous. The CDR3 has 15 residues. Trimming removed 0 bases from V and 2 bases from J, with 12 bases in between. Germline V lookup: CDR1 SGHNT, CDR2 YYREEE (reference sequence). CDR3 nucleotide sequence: TGTGCCAGCAGCTTGGCCCTCGGGCAAACCTACGAGCAGTACTTC. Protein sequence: CASSLALGQTYEQYF.

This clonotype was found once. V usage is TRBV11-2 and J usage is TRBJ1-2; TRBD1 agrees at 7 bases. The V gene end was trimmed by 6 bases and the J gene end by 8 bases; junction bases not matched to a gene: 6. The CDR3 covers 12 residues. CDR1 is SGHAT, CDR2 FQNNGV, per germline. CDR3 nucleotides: TGTGCCAGCAGACAGGGGAAGAGCGGCTACACCTTC. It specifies CASRQGKSGYTF. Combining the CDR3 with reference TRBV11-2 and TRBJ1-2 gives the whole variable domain EAGVAQSPRYKIIEKRQSVAFWCNPISGHATLYWYQQILGQGPKLLIQFQNNGVVDDSQLPKDRFSAERLKGVDSTLKIQPAKLEDSAVYLCASRQGKSGYTFGSGTRLTVV.

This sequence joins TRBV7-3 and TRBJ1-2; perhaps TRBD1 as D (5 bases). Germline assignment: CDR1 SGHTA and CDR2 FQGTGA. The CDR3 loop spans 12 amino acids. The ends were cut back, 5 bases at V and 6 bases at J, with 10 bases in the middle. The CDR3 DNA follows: TGTGCCAGCAGCGGGGCGGCCGATGGCTACACCTTC. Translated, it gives CASSGAADGYTF.

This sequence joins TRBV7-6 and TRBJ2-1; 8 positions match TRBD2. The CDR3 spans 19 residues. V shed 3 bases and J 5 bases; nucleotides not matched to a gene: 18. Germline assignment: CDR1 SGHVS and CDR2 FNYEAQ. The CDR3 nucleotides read TGTGCCAGCAGCTTGGAGGCCCTGGGAGGCGGGGGGCCAAACAATGAGCAGTTCTTC. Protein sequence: CASSLEALGGGGPNNEQFF.

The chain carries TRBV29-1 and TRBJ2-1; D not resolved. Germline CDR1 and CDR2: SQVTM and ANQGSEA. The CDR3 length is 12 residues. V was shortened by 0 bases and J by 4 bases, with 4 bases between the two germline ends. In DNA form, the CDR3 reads TGCAGCGTTGAAGATCTTTACAATGAGCAGTTCTTC. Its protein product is CSVEDLYNEQFF.

CDR3: CSAPAQGAHGYTF. CDR3 bases: TGCAGCGCACCAGCCCAGGGGGCGCATGGCTACACCTTC. The V call is TRBV29-1, the J call TRBJ1-2, with TRBD1 matching 8 bases. Germline CDR1 SQVTM, CDR2 ANQGSEA. V shed 7 bases, J shed 6 bases, and the junction held 10 bases outside the gene matches. The CDR3 is 13 residues long.

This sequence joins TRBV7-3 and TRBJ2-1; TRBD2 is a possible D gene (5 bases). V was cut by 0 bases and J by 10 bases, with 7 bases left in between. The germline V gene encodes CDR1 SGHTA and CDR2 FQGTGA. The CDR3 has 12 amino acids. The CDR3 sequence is CASSLTGDEQFF. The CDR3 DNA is TGTGCCAGCAGCTTAACGGGAGACGAGCAGTTCTTC.

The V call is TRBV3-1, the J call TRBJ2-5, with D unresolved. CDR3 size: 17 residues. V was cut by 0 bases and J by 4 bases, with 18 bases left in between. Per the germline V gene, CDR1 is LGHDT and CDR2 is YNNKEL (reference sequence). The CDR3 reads CASSQEERMSRRETQYF. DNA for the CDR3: TGTGCCAGCAGCCAAGAGGAAAGGATGTCAAGGAGAGAGACCCAGTACTTC.

The CDR3 DNA reads as TGTGCCAGCAGTTTTGACCCCAGGGACGACACAGATACGCAGTATTTT. It specifies CASSFDPRDDTDTQYF. V usage is TRBV6-2 or TRBV6-3 and J usage is TRBJ2-3; D may match TRBD1 or TRBD2 (5 bases each). Germline values: CDR1 MNHEY, CDR2 SVGEGT. Deletions cut 4 bases from V and 2 bases from J, with 16 bases between. CDR3 length: 16 residues.

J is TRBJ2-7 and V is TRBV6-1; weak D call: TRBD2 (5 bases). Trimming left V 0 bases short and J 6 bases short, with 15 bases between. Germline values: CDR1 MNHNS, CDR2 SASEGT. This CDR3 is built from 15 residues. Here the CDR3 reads CASSEALWVRGEQYF. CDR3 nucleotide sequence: TGTGCCAGCAGTGAAGCGCTCTGGGTCCGGGGCGAGCAGTACTTC.

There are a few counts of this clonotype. The CDR3 coding sequence is TGCGCCAGCAGCTTCGGGGGGGCTGACGAGCAGTACTTC. Protein product: CASSFGGADEQYF. The chain carries TRBV5-1 and TRBJ2-7; 8 bases line up with TRBD2. Germline values: CDR1 SGHRS, CDR2 YFSETQ. CDR3 length: 13 residues. V shed 2 bases and J 5 bases; nucleotides not matched to a gene: 3. Full variable domain (rest looked up from reference TRBV5-1 and TRBJ2-7): KAGVTQTPRYLIKTRGQQVTLSCSPISGHRSVSWYQQTPGQGLQFLFEYFSETQRNKGNFPGRFSGRQFSNSRSEMNVSTLELGDSALYLCASSFGGADEQYFGPGTRLTVT.

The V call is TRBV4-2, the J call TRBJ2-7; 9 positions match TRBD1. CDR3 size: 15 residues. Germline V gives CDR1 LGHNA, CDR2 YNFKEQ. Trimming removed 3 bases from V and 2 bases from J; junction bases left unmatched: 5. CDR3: CASSQDRGIPYEQYF. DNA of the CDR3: TGTGCCAGCAGCCAGGACAGGGGAATCCCCTACGAGCAGTACTTC.

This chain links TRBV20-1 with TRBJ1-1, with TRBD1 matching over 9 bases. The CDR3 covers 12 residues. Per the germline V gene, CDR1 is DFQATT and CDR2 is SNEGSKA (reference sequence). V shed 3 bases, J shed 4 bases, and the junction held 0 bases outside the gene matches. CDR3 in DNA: TGCAGTGCTAGGACAGGGGGCACTGAAGCTTTCTTT. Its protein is CSARTGGTEAFF.

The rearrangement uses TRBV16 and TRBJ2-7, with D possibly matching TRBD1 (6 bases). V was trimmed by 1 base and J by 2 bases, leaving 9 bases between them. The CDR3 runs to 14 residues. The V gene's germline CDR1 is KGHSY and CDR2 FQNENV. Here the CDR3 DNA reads TGTGCCAGCAGCCAATTCAACAGGGCCTACGAGCAGTACTTC. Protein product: CASSQFNRAYEQYF.

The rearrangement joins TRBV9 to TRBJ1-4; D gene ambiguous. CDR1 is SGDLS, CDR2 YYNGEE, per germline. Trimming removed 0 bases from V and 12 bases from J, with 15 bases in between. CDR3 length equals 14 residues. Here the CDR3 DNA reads TGTGCCAGCAGCGTAGAGGGTGTCAAGGATGAACTGTTTTTT. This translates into CASSVEGVKDELFF.

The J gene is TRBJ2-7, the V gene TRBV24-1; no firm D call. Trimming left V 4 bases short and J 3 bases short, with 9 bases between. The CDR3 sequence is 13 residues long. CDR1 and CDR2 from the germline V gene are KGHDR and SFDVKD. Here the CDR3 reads CATSEISSYEQYF. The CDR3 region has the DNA TGTGCCACCAGTGAAATCAGCAGCTACGAGCAGTACTTC.

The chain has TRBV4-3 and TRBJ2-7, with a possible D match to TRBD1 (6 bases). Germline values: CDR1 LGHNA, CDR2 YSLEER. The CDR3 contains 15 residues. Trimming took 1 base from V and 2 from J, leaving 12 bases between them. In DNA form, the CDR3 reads TGCGCCAGCAGCCAAGCGGCAGGGGCAACCTACGAGCAGTACTTC. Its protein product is CASSQAAGATYEQYF.

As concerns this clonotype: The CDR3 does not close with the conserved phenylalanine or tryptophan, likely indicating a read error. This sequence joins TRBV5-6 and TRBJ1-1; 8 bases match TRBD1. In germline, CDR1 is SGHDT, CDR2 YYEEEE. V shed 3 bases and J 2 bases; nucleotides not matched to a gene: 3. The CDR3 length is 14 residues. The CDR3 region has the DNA TGTGCCAGCAGCTACGGGACAGGTAACACTGAAGCTTTCTCT. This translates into CASSYGTGNTEAFS.

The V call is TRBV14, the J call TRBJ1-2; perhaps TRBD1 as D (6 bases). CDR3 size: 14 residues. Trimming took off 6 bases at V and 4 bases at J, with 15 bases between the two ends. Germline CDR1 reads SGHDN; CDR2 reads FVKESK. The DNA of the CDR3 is TGTGCCAGCAGTAAAAGACAGGTGGTCTATGGCTACACCTTC. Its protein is CASSKRQVVYGYTF.

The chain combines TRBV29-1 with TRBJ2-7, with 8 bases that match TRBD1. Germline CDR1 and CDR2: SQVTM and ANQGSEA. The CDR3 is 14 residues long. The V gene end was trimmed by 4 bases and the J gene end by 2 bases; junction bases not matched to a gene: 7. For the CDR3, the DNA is TGCAGCGTTGCGGTTCAGGGGGCCCCCTACGAGCAGTACTTC. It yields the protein CSVAVQGAPYEQYF.

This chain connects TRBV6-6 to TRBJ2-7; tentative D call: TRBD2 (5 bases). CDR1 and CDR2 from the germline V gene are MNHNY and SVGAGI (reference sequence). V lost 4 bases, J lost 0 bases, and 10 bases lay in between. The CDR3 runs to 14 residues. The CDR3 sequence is CASSLVGSSYEQYF. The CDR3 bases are TGTGCCAGCAGTTTGGTGGGGAGCTCCTACGAGCAGTACTTC.

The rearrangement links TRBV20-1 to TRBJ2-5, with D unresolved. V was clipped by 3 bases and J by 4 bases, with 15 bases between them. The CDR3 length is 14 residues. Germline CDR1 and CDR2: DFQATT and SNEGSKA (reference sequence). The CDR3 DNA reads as TGCAGTGCTAGTGTGGGGATCGGTAGAGAGACCCAGTACTTC. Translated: CSASVGIGRETQYF.

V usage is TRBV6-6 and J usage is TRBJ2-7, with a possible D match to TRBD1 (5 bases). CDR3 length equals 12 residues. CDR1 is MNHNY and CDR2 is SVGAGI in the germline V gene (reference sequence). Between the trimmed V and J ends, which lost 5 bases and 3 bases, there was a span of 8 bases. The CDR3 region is CASSPTVYEQYF. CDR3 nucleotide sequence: TGTGCCAGCAGTCCGACAGTCTACGAGCAGTACTTC.

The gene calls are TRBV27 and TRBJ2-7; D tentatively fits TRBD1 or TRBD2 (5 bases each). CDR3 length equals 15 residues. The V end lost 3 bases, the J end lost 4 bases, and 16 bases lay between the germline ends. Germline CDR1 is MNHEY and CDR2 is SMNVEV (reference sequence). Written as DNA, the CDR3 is TGTGCCAGCAGTTTTCGGGGACCCGCGGTTTACGAGCAGTACTTC. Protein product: CASSFRGPAVYEQYF.